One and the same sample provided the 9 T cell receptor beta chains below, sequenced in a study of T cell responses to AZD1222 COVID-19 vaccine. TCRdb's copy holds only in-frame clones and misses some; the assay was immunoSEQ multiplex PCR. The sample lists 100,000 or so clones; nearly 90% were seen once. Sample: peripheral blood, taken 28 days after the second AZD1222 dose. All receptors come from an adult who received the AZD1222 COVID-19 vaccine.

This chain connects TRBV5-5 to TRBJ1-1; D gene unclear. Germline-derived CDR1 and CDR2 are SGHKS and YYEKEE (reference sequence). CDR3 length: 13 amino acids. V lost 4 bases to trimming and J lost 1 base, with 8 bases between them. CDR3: CASSPNWNTEAFF. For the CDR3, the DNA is TGTGCCAGCAGCCCCAACTGGAACACTGAAGCTTTCTTT.

Written as DNA, the CDR3 is TGTGCCAGCAGCTTAGGTCCGGGCATCCTAAATCAGCCCCAGCATTTT. This codes for CASSLGPGILNQPQHF. The chain has TRBV7-2 and TRBJ1-5; D call uncertain. Between the trimmed V and J ends, which lost 1 base and 4 bases, there was a span of 14 bases. Germline CDR1 SGHTA, CDR2 FQGNSA. This CDR3 is 16 amino acids long.

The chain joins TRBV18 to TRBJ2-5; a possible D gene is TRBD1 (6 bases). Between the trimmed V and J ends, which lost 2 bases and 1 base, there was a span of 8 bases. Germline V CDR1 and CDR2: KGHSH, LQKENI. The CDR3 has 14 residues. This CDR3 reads CASSPKGVQETQYF. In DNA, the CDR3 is TGTGCCAGCTCACCAAAGGGGGTCCAAGAGACCCAGTACTTC.

CDR3 nucleotides: TGTGCCAGCAGCTCCGGGACTAGCGGAACCCAAGAGACCCAGTACTTC. Amino acids: CASSSGTSGTQETQYF. V gene TRBV7-3 combines with J gene TRBJ2-5; the match to TRBD2 covers 11 bases. V dropped 4 bases and J dropped 1; count of bases not matched to a gene: 5. This CDR3 is built from 16 residues. From germline, CDR1 is SGHTA and CDR2 FQGTGA. Filled out from reference TRBV7-3 and TRBJ2-5, the complete variable domain reads GAGVSQTPSNKVTEKGKYVELRCDPISGHTALYWYRQSLGQGPEFLIYFQGTGAADDSGLPNDRFFAVRPEGSVSTLKIQRTERGDSAVYLCASSSGTSGTQETQYFGPGTRLLVL.

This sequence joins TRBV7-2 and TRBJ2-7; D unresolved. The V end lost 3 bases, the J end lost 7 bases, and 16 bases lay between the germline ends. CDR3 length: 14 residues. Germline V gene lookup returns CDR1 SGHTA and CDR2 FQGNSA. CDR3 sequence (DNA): TGTGCCAGCAGCTTCGGACCAAGCCCGGAAGAGCAGTACTTC. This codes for CASSFGPSPEEQYF.

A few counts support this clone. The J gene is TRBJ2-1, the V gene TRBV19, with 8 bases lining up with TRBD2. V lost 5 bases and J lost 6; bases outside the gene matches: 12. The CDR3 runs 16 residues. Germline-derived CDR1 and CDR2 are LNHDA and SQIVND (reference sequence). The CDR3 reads CASSLGTRISLNEQFF. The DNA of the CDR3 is TGTGCCAGTAGTCTCGGGACTAGAATCTCTCTCAATGAGCAGTTCTTC.

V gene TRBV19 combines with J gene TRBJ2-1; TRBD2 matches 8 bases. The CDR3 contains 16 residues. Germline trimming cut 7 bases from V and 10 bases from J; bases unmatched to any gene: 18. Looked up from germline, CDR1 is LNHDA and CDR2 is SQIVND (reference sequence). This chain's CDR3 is CASNYRDRLERGEQFF. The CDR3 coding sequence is TGTGCCAGTAATTACAGGGATAGGTTGGAGCGGGGGGAGCAGTTCTTC.

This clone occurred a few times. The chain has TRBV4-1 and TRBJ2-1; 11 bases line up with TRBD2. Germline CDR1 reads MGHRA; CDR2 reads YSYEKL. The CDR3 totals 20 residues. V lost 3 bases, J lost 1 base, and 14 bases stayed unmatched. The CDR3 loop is CASSQPPGLAALGSYNEQFF. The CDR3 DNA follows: TGCGCCAGCAGCCAGCCGCCGGGACTAGCGGCCCTAGGATCCTACAATGAGCAGTTCTTC.

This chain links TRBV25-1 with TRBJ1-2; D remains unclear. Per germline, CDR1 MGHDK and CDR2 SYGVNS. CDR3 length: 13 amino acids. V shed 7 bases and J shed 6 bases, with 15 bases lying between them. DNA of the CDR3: TGTGCCAGCAACGAAGGAATCGGAAATGGCTACACCTTC. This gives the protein CASNEGIGNGYTF.